This is a list of T cell receptor beta chains from one sample in a study of type 1 and type 2 diabetes patients. MiXCR, run by TCRdb on the multiplex PCR reads, gives a single entry per CDR3 protein. The profile shows 250,000 to 300,000 distinct CDR3 sequences, approximately 45% of them singletons. Sequencing used peripheral blood mononuclear cells (PBMCs). The source is a young man with type 2 diabetes. Each CDR3 is given with its conserved first and last residue. The D gene is left open where the match is weak. Clone size is shown for a subset of rows, as once, few, many or a class of expanded clone.

clone_size j_call d_call v_call cdr3_aa cdr3_nt
- TRBJ1-5 - TRBV12-3/TRBV12-4 CASGLMGRANQPQHF TGTGCCAGCGGTTTAATGGGCCGGGCCAATCAGCCCCAGCATTTT
- TRBJ2-1 TRBD2 TRBV7-2 CTSSLREGVYNEQFF TGTACCAGCAGCTTAAGGGAGGGCGTCTACAATGAGCAGTTCTTC
- TRBJ1-2 - TRBV28 CASTMGFYGYTF TGTGCCAGCACCATGGGGTTCTATGGCTACACCTTC
- TRBJ1-5 TRBD1 TRBV25-1 CASSETGVNQPQHF TGTGCCAGCAGTGAGACAGGGGTCAATCAGCCCCAGCATTTT
few TRBJ2-3 - TRBV10-3 CAINPGSSTDTQYF TGTGCCATCAATCCGGGATCTAGCACAGATACGCAGTATTTT
- TRBJ1-1 - TRBV20-1 CSARVERVEAFF TGCAGTGCTAGAGTGGAGAGAGTTGAAGCTTTCTTT
- TRBJ1-5 TRBD1 TRBV6-6 CASSYSGGRGNQPQHF TGTGCCAGCAGTTACTCGGGGGGCAGGGGGAATCAGCCCCAGCATTTT
- TRBJ2-1 - TRBV2 CASSPGYQNNEQFF TGTGCCAGCAGTCCAGGGTACCAAAACAATGAGCAGTTCTTC
- TRBJ1-1 - TRBV4-3 CASSQAGELAGDAPSTEAFF TGCGCCAGCAGCCAAGCGGGAGAGCTTGCAGGGGACGCCCCGAGCACTGAAGCTTTCTTT
- TRBJ2-3 - TRBV7-2 CASSLTELLDNTDTQYF TGTGCCAGCAGCTTGACAGAACTCCTAGATAACACAGATACGCAGTATTTT
- TRBJ2-7 - TRBV19 CASSSSTYYERYF TGTGCCAGTAGCTCTTCTACCTACTACGAGCGGTACTTC
- TRBJ2-7 TRBD2 TRBV27 CASSSPGGEGYEQYF TGTGCCAGCAGCTCCCCGGGAGGGGAAGGCTACGAGCAGTACTTC
- TRBJ1-1 - TRBV19 CASSIGWGRAVAEAFF TGTGCCAGTAGTATCGGTTGGGGACGGGCCGTTGCTGAAGCTTTCTTT
- TRBJ2-7 TRBD2 TRBV27 CASSLRGTSYEQYF TGTGCCAGCAGTTTAAGGGGGACTAGCTACGAGCAGTACTTC
- TRBJ1-2 - TRBV6-2/TRBV6-3 CASTTIPGAGNGYTF TGTGCCAGCACCACAATCCCCGGGGCTGGGAATGGCTACACCTTC
- TRBJ2-2 - TRBV5-1 CASSSRLGGELFF TGCGCCAGCAGCTCCCGGTTGGGCGGGGAGCTGTTTTTT
- TRBJ2-7 - TRBV7-2 CASSLEGVRYEQYF TGTGCCAGCAGCTTAGAAGGTGTCCGTTACGAGCAGTACTTC
once TRBJ2-2 - TRBV20-1 CSTPERNTGELFF TGCAGTACTCCCGAGAGGAATACCGGGGAGCTGTTTTTT
few TRBJ2-7 TRBD2 TRBV27 CASSLSSAGRSYEQYF TGTGCCAGCAGTTTATCGTCAGCGGGACGGTCCTACGAGCAGTACTTC
- TRBJ1-3 - TRBV19 CASSPENTIYF TGTGCCAGTAGTCCGGAGAACACCATATATTTT
many TRBJ1-1 - TRBV25-1 CASSENPLGNTEAFF TGTGCCAGCAGTGAAAACCCACTCGGAAACACTGAAGCTTTCTTT
- TRBJ2-2 - TRBV11-2 CASSLVVSNTGELFF TGTGCCAGCAGCCTTGTTGTTTCGAACACCGGGGAGCTGTTTTTT
- TRBJ1-5 TRBD1 TRBV6-6 CASKRTGGNQPQHF TGTGCCAGCAAGCGGACAGGGGGCAATCAGCCCCAGCATTTT
- TRBJ2-1 TRBD2 TRBV20-1 CSALERASGYNEQFF TGCAGTGCTCTTGAGCGGGCTAGCGGGTACAATGAGCAGTTCTTC
few TRBJ1-1 - TRBV9 CASSSSGAGNTEAFF TGTGCCAGCAGCTCCTCCGGGGCAGGGAACACTGAAGCTTTCTTT
few TRBJ2-7 - TRBV6-5 CASSRTGPYEQYF TGTGCCAGCAGTCGTACAGGGCCCTACGAGCAGTACTTC
- TRBJ2-3 TRBD1 TRBV5-1 CASSTGQGKSTYTQYF TGCGCCAGCAGCACTGGACAGGGGAAGTCAACATATACGCAGTATTTT
- TRBJ2-7 TRBD2 TRBV11-3 CASSLGGLAGKEQYF TGTGCCAGCAGCCTCGGGGGACTAGCGGGGAAAGAGCAGTACTTC
few TRBJ2-7 - TRBV10-1 CASSDGEGLREQYF TGCGCCAGCAGTGACGGAGAGGGCCTTAGAGAGCAGTACTTC
- TRBJ2-3 - TRBV9 CASSVDLTTDTQYF TGTGCCAGCAGCGTAGATCTCACCACAGATACGCAGTATTTT
- TRBJ1-2 - TRBV20-1 CSALTPGTDYGYTF TGCAGTGCCCTCACCCCGGGAACAGACTATGGCTACACCTTC
- TRBJ2-5 TRBD2 TRBV20-1 CSARSGGDQETQYF TGCAGTGCTAGAAGCGGGGGGGACCAAGAGACCCAGTACTTC
once TRBJ2-2 - TRBV4-1 CASSQGLRAGELFF TGCGCCAGCAGCCAAGGATTAAGGGCCGGGGAGCTGTTTTTT
few TRBJ1-1 - TRBV28 CASSLMRGTTEAFF TGTGCCAGCAGTTTAATGAGGGGAACCACTGAAGCTTTCTTT
- TRBJ2-3 TRBD2 TRBV30 CAWMGGTATSGRVTDTQYF TGTGCCTGGATGGGGGGGACAGCCACTAGCGGGAGGGTCACAGATACGCAGTATTTT
- TRBJ2-1 - TRBV10-3 CAISESGTEGYNEQFF TGTGCCATCAGTGAATCGGGGACCGAGGGCTACAATGAGCAGTTCTTC
- TRBJ2-1 - TRBV20-1 CSAGTFPGTRSYNEQFF TGCAGTGCTGGGACATTCCCCGGGACTCGCTCCTACAATGAGCAGTTCTTC
- TRBJ2-7 TRBD2 TRBV2 CASSRLPLLADATYEQYF TGTGCCAGCAGCCGATTACCCCTCCTAGCGGATGCTACCTACGAGCAGTACTTC
- TRBJ2-7 TRBD2 TRBV7-3 CASSSTRGLAGSNEQYF TGTGCCAGCAGCTCAACCCGGGGACTAGCGGGAAGCAATGAGCAGTACTTC
few TRBJ2-1 - TRBV20-1 CSATKDGRYNEQFF TGCAGTGCTACTAAGGACGGGCGTTACAATGAGCAGTTCTTC
- TRBJ2-3 - TRBV10-1 CASSGDGPVDTQYF TGCGCCAGCAGTGGGGACGGACCGGTGGATACGCAGTATTTT
- TRBJ1-6 - TRBV7-3 CASSFSGEGSPLHF TGTGCCAGCAGCTTTTCAGGGGAAGGATCACCCCTCCACTTT
- TRBJ2-1 - TRBV6-6 CASSYAHTEQFF TGTGCCAGCAGTTACGCACACACGGAGCAGTTCTTC
- TRBJ2-5 - TRBV2 CASRNSRGGQQETQYF TGTGCCAGCAGGAACTCACGGGGAGGACAACAAGAGACCCAGTACTTC
few TRBJ2-7 - TRBV2 CASRGAAGNEQYF TGTGCCAGCAGGGGAGCGGCAGGGAATGAGCAGTACTTC
- TRBJ2-1 - TRBV7-8 CASVPFRFPSSYNEQFF TGTGCCAGCGTCCCCTTCCGGTTTCCCAGCTCCTACAATGAGCAGTTCTTC
- TRBJ2-3 - TRBV19 CASSPTSLGTDTQYF TGTGCCAGTAGTCCGACTAGTTTGGGAACAGATACGCAGTATTTT
- TRBJ2-5 - TRBV7-2 CASSSEGRGWAGAQETQYF TGTGCCAGCAGCTCAGAGGGCAGGGGCTGGGCGGGGGCCCAAGAGACCCAGTACTTC
- TRBJ2-2 TRBD2 TRBV7-3 CASSRPYGLETGELFF TGTGCCAGCAGCCGACCTTATGGACTAGAGACCGGGGAGCTGTTTTTT
- TRBJ2-7 - TRBV20-1 CSIATGTSYYEQYF TGCAGTATCGCGACCGGGACGTCCTACTACGAGCAGTACTTC
- TRBJ1-1 - TRBV28 CASSLSKSNTEAFF TGTGCCAGCAGTTTATCCAAATCGAACACTGAAGCTTTCTTT
- TRBJ1-5 - TRBV7-2 CASSLQGRIDQPQHF TGTGCCAGCAGCTTACAGGGGCGCATAGATCAGCCCCAGCATTTT
- TRBJ2-3 - TRBV5-1 CASSLVPGLTDTQYF TGCGCCAGCAGCTTGGTCCCGGGGCTTACAGATACGCAGTATTTT
- TRBJ1-1 - TRBV19 CASTLQGRTEAFF TGTGCCAGTACGCTTCAGGGTCGGACTGAAGCTTTCTTT
- TRBJ1-1 - TRBV6-2/TRBV6-3 CASSYSRMNTEAFF TGTGCCAGCAGTTACTCGAGAATGAACACTGAAGCTTTCTTT
few TRBJ2-5 TRBD1 TRBV7-9 CASSSGTGRIQETQYF TGTGCCAGCAGCTCGGGGACAGGGAGGATACAAGAGACCCAGTACTTC
- TRBJ2-7 TRBD1 TRBV6-1 CATGLGTGSYEQYF TGTGCCACCGGTTTAGGGACAGGGAGCTACGAGCAGTACTTC